This T cell receptor (beta chain) was retrieved from a study of human thymus T cells. Study observations and caveats: Among unrelated individuals, related research reported thymic repertoires that overlapped highly. Usage of V and J genes appeared biased in thymic and blood repertoires.

Details on this clone: The antigen remains undetermined.

Per germline, CDR1 WNHNN and CDR2 SYGVQD (reference sequence). The CDR3 is made up of 16 amino acids. The germline V and J ends were trimmed by 6 bases and 7 bases, with 22 bases remaining between them. It was from resections taken during corrective heart surgery that the thymus tissue came. The sample donors, healthy Finnish infants, were having corrective surgery for congenital heart defects. Only in-frame clones appear in the TCRdb table, and some are missing; sequencing was by immunoSEQ multiplex PCR. Among roughly 130,000 clones listed, around 94% were seen once. The material sequenced was thymus tissue. The chain recombines TRBV10-1 with TRBJ1-5, with no clear D. The clonotype originates from a boy in the first two years of life with a congenital heart defect but otherwise immunologically healthy. CDR3 DNA sequence: TGCGCCAGCAGCAGAGGACTTTCTTTTGGAAGGCAGCCCCAGCATTTT. Translation gives CASSRGLSFGRQPQHF.